A selection of T cell receptor beta chains follows, all from one sample in a study of cytomegalovirus exposure and HLA in healthy donors. The table came from immunoSEQ multiplex PCR; TCRdb's copy has only in-frame clones and leaves some out. Of 130,000 to 150,000 clones listed, 60% to 80% are singletons. Sequencing was carried out using PBMCs. The source is a woman in her thirties or forties in good health and CMV-seropositive. CDR3s include the opening cysteine and the closing phenylalanine or tryptophan. The D gene is left open where the match is weak. Size tells how often a clone was seen (once, few, many) or the class of an expanded clone, and some rows leave it out.

D: TRBD2
J: TRBJ2-1
V: TRBV2
size: .
DNA: TGTGCCAGCAGTGAAGAAATAGCGGGGGGCAATGAGCAGTTCTTC
CDR3: CASSEEIAGGNEQFF

D: .
J: TRBJ2-1
V: TRBV5-1
size: .
DNA: TGCGCCAGCAGCTTAGGAGGGAACAGGGGTAATGAGCAGTTCTTC
CDR3: CASSLGGNRGNEQFF

D: .
J: TRBJ1-4
V: TRBV2
size: few
DNA: TGTGCCAGCATTCAGGGTTCTAATGAAAAACTGTTTTTT
CDR3: CASIQGSNEKLFF

D: TRBD2
J: TRBJ2-3
V: TRBV7-3
size: once
DNA: TGTGCCAGCAGCCCGGCTAGCGGGGGCGTGGATACGCAGTATTTT
CDR3: CASSPASGGVDTQYF

D: .
J: TRBJ1-2
V: TRBV27
size: few
DNA: TGTGCCAGCAGCCCTCAGTCTTTGAGGGGCTACACCTTC
CDR3: CASSPQSLRGYTF

D: .
J: TRBJ2-7
V: TRBV27
size: .
DNA: TGTGCCAGCAGCCCCGCCGGGGAGTCCTACGAGCAGTACTTC
CDR3: CASSPAGESYEQYF

D: .
J: TRBJ1-1
V: TRBV6-1
size: once
DNA: TGTGCCAGCAGTCCCGGGGGGGTGGTCACTGAAGCTTTCTTT
CDR3: CASSPGGVVTEAFF

D: TRBD1
J: TRBJ1-4
V: TRBV7-6
size: .
DNA: TGTGCCAGCTCCTTGCGCCAGGGGGCTAATGAAAAACTGTTTTTT
CDR3: CASSLRQGANEKLFF

D: .
J: TRBJ1-2
V: TRBV19
size: .
DNA: TGTGCCAGTAGTATAGCTGGGGCGCTCTATGGCTACACCTTC
CDR3: CASSIAGALYGYTF

D: TRBD2
J: TRBJ2-1
V: TRBV27
size: .
DNA: TGTGCCAGCAGCGTCGGGGGGGCCATTGCAAATGAGCAGTTCTTC
CDR3: CASSVGGAIANEQFF

D: .
J: TRBJ1-1
V: TRBV5-1
size: .
DNA: TGCGCCAGCAGCTTTAGAGCAGGGGATAACCAAGGTCGAGCTTTCTTT
CDR3: CASSFRAGDNQGRAFF

D: .
J: TRBJ1-4
V: TRBV13
size: .
DNA: TGTGCCAGCAGCTTGGTCAGTAATGAAAAACTGTTTTTT
CDR3: CASSLVSNEKLFF

D: TRBD1
J: TRBJ1-4
V: TRBV4-2
size: .
DNA: TGTGCCAGCAGCCAAGTCGAAGGACAGGGGGGAGAAAAACTGTTTTTT
CDR3: CASSQVEGQGGEKLFF

D: TRBD2
J: TRBJ2-2
V: TRBV9
size: .
DNA: TGTGCCAGCAGCGTAGGATTAAGGGGGACTAGCGGGGGAAACACCGGGGAGCTGTTTTTT
CDR3: CASSVGLRGTSGGNTGELFF

D: .
J: TRBJ1-3
V: TRBV27
size: .
DNA: TGTGCCAGCAGTTTAACTCTCTCTGGAAACACCATATATTTT
CDR3: CASSLTLSGNTIYF

D: .
J: TRBJ1-2
V: TRBV5-1
size: .
DNA: TGCGCCAGCAGCCCACAGGGAAATGGCTACACCTTC
CDR3: CASSPQGNGYTF

D: TRBD1
J: TRBJ1-1
V: TRBV19
size: few
DNA: TGTGCCAGTAGTAATCCGGGCAGGGGGATAGCTGAAGCTTTCTTT
CDR3: CASSNPGRGIAEAFF

D: TRBD1
J: TRBJ2-2
V: TRBV18
size: .
DNA: TGTGCCAGCTCACCACCTTCAGGGGGCATCGACACCGGGGAGCTGTTTTTT
CDR3: CASSPPSGGIDTGELFF

D: .
J: TRBJ2-7
V: TRBV21-1
size: .
DNA: TGTGCCAGCCGGAGCCGGGGCCCACAGGGCTACGAGCAGTACTTC
CDR3: CASRSRGPQGYEQYF

D: TRBD1
J: TRBJ1-2
V: TRBV28
size: .
DNA: TGTGCCAGCAGTCCGGGGACCCAGGGGGGCTATGGCTACACCTTC
CDR3: CASSPGTQGGYGYTF

D: TRBD1
J: TRBJ1-2
V: TRBV9
size: .
DNA: TGTGCCAGCAGCCCGCACACAGGGGATGTGTTAGGAGGCTACACCTTC
CDR3: CASSPHTGDVLGGYTF

D: .
J: TRBJ1-1
V: TRBV29-1
size: .
DNA: TGCAGCGTTGTGGGTTGGGGGGGCTTGAACACTGAAGCTTTCTTT
CDR3: CSVVGWGGLNTEAFF

D: .
J: TRBJ2-2
V: TRBV27
size: .
DNA: TGTGCCAGCAGTTTCGGGTTTCTCACCGGGGAGCTGTTTTTT
CDR3: CASSFGFLTGELFF

D: .
J: TRBJ2-7
V: TRBV30
size: .
DNA: TGTGCCTGGAGTGTAACACAGAACGAGCAGTACTTC
CDR3: CAWSVTQNEQYF

D: .
J: TRBJ2-7
V: TRBV2
size: .
DNA: TGTGCCAGCTCCGGACCAGGGCAAGAGCAGTACTTC
CDR3: CASSGPGQEQYF

D: .
J: TRBJ1-2
V: TRBV19
size: once
DNA: TGTGCCAGCGGCGAACGCGAGCGGGGAGGCTACACCTTC
CDR3: CASGERERGGYTF

D: .
J: TRBJ2-3
V: TRBV11-1
size: few
DNA: TGTGCCAGCAGCGCTCAAGGGGGTCGCACAGATACGCAGTATTTT
CDR3: CASSAQGGRTDTQYF

D: TRBD1
J: TRBJ1-1
V: TRBV4-1
size: .
DNA: TGCGCCAGCAGCCAAGAGACAGGGGGGCACACTGAAGCTTTCTTT
CDR3: CASSQETGGHTEAFF

D: .
J: TRBJ2-3
V: TRBV18
size: .
DNA: TGTGCCAGCTCACCCTCAGATACGCAGTATTTT
CDR3: CASSPSDTQYF

D: TRBD2
J: TRBJ2-3
V: TRBV30
size: .
DNA: TGTGCCTGGAGGAAGACCCGCCTAGCGGGGGACGATACGCAGTATTTT
CDR3: CAWRKTRLAGDDTQYF

D: .
J: TRBJ2-1
V: TRBV29-1
size: few
DNA: TGCAGCGTCGGGGGGCGGGCCTACAATGAGCAGTTCTTC
CDR3: CSVGGRAYNEQFF

D: .
J: TRBJ1-1
V: TRBV9
size: .
DNA: TGTGCCAGCAGCGTAGGGGCAGGGTACGTGAACACTGAAGCTTTCTTT
CDR3: CASSVGAGYVNTEAFF

D: .
J: TRBJ1-1
V: TRBV4-1
size: .
DNA: TGCGCCAGCAGCCCGACGGTTCCGGGGTTGACGTGGGGAGCTTTCTTT
CDR3: CASSPTVPGLTWGAFF

D: .
J: TRBJ1-2
V: TRBV9
size: .
DNA: TGTGCCAGCAGCGTAATACAGGGTATGGGGGGCTACACCTTC
CDR3: CASSVIQGMGGYTF

D: .
J: TRBJ2-7
V: TRBV14
size: .
DNA: TGTGCCAGCAGCCAAGTCTCAGGTTACGAGCAGTACTTC
CDR3: CASSQVSGYEQYF

D: .
J: TRBJ1-1
V: TRBV9
size: .
DNA: TGTGCCAGCAGCGCCGGTCCGGGGAACACTGAAGCTTTCTTT
CDR3: CASSAGPGNTEAFF

D: TRBD2
J: TRBJ2-3
V: TRBV27
size: .
DNA: TGTGCCAGCAGTTTAACAGCGGGGGGAGTAGCAGATACGCAGTATTTT
CDR3: CASSLTAGGVADTQYF

D: .
J: TRBJ2-7
V: TRBV11-1
size: .
DNA: TGTGCCAGCAGCTTAGGTCAGAGGTACGAGCAGTACTTC
CDR3: CASSLGQRYEQYF

D: TRBD1
J: TRBJ2-5
V: TRBV2
size: few
DNA: TGTGCCAGCAGCCGGACAGGGGGGCAAGAGACCCAGTACTTC
CDR3: CASSRTGGQETQYF

D: TRBD2
J: TRBJ2-4
V: TRBV5-4
size: .
DNA: TGTGCCAGCAGCGTCGGACTAGCGGGGGGGGAAAACATTCAGTACTTC
CDR3: CASSVGLAGGENIQYF

D: TRBD2
J: TRBJ2-3
V: TRBV5-6
size: .
DNA: TGTGCCAGCAGCTTGATGGGAGCCAGCGGGGCCCTCACAGATACGCAGTATTTT
CDR3: CASSLMGASGALTDTQYF

D: TRBD1
J: TRBJ1-6
V: TRBV2
size: .
DNA: TGTGCCACCCTAAAGGACAGGGGACCAAATTCACCCCTCCACTTT
CDR3: CATLKDRGPNSPLHF

D: .
J: TRBJ2-7
V: TRBV6-5
size: once
DNA: TGTGCCAGCACGGGCCAGGGGGGCACCGAGCAGTACTTC
CDR3: CASTGQGGTEQYF

D: TRBD1
J: TRBJ1-2
V: TRBV6-5
size: .
DNA: TGTGCCAGCAGTCCTTCCGGGACAGTTGTTTTTGGCTACACCTTC
CDR3: CASSPSGTVVFGYTF

D: .
J: TRBJ1-6
V: TRBV7-9
size: .
DNA: TGTGCCAGCAGCCTCACACAGAAAGCAAATTCACCCCTCCACTTT
CDR3: CASSLTQKANSPLHF

D: .
J: TRBJ1-4
V: TRBV7-9
size: .
DNA: TGTGCCAGCAGCTTAGCGAGGGGGATGTATAATGAAAAACTGTTTTTT
CDR3: CASSLARGMYNEKLFF

D: .
J: TRBJ1-4
V: TRBV10-3
size: .
DNA: TGTGCCATCAGTACAGGGACATCTAATGAAAAACTGTTTTTT
CDR3: CAISTGTSNEKLFF

D: TRBD1
J: TRBJ2-1
V: TRBV5-1
size: .
DNA: TGCGCCAGCAGCTTGGAAAGGACAGGGATCTACAATGAGCAGTTCTTC
CDR3: CASSLERTGIYNEQFF

D: .
J: TRBJ1-2
V: TRBV6-5
size: few
DNA: TGTGCCAGCAGTGAATATTCAGATGGCTACACCTTC
CDR3: CASSEYSDGYTF

D: .
J: TRBJ1-6
V: TRBV6-1
size: .
DNA: TGTGCCAGCACCGTCAGCTCCTATAATTCACCCCTCCACTTT
CDR3: CASTVSSYNSPLHF

D: .
J: TRBJ2-7
V: TRBV10-3
size: .
DNA: TGTGCCATCAGTGAGTCTCCCTGGCGAAATGAAGGGGGGGTTCCGAGGTCTTTTAACGAGCAGTACTTC
CDR3: CAISESPWRNEGGVPRSFNEQYF

D: .
J: TRBJ2-7
V: TRBV15
size: .
DNA: TGTGCCACCAGCAACCAGGGTTTAGGCGAGCAGTACTTC
CDR3: CATSNQGLGEQYF

D: TRBD1
J: TRBJ1-1
V: TRBV18
size: .
DNA: TGTGCCAGCTCACCTACGACAGGGGCCATGAACACTGAAGCTTTCTTT
CDR3: CASSPTTGAMNTEAFF

D: TRBD1
J: TRBJ2-5
V: TRBV5-1
size: .
DNA: TGCGCCAGCAGCAACCTAGGACAGGCCCAAGAGACCCAGTACTTC
CDR3: CASSNLGQAQETQYF

D: TRBD1
J: TRBJ2-7
V: TRBV6-1
size: .
DNA: TGTGCCAGCAGTGCACAGGGGGAGAGCGAGCAGTACTTC
CDR3: CASSAQGESEQYF

D: TRBD2
J: TRBJ2-7
V: TRBV2
size: .
DNA: TGTGCCAGCAGTAAGACTAGCGGGGACTCCTACGAGCAGTACTTC
CDR3: CASSKTSGDSYEQYF

D: .
J: TRBJ1-1
V: TRBV14
size: .
DNA: TGTGCCAGCAGCGCGGGCCGAGACACTGAAGCTTTCTTT
CDR3: CASSAGRDTEAFF

D: TRBD1
J: TRBJ1-4
V: TRBV19
size: .
DNA: TGTGCCAGTAGTATACAGGGGGTTAATGAAAAACTGTTTTTT
CDR3: CASSIQGVNEKLFF

D: .
J: TRBJ1-3
V: TRBV4-2
size: .
DNA: TGTGCCAGCAGCCAAGGGCCCTCAGACTCTGGAAACACCATATATTTT
CDR3: CASSQGPSDSGNTIYF